This T cell receptor (beta chain) was found in a study of early T cells in non-severe SARS-CoV-2 infection. TCRdb reanalysed the 5' RACE reads using MiXCR and keeps one entry per CDR3 protein. Among some 30,000 distinct CDR3 sequences, about 4.6% were seen once, and the ten largest hold around an eighth. This clonotype was recorded at least ten times. The CDR3 is 11 amino acids. The V and J genes are TRBV21-1 and TRBJ2-7. TRBV21-1 is shown as a pseudogene. Sequences were obtained from whole blood. The TCR sequence derives from an adult who was a healthcare worker with PCR-confirmed SARS-CoV-2 infection or an uninfected control (not recorded which). CDR3 residues: CASSNLSRQYF. The DNA of the CDR3 is TGTGCCAGCAGCAATCTATCGCGGCAGTACTTC.